Each of the 16 T cell receptor beta chains below was sequenced from the same sample in a study of blood T cell repertoires in COVID-19. Method: immunoSEQ multiplex PCR; TCRdb's copy keeps in-frame clones and lacks some. The sample comprises 200,000 to 250,000 clones, 70% to 85% of which are singletons, and 1.9% rests with the top ten. What was sequenced was peripheral blood. These receptors originate from a woman of 80 years or more with acute or convalescent COVID-19.

The V call is TRBV5-1, the J call TRBJ1-6, with a possible D match to TRBD1 (6 bases). V gave up 1 base and J gave up 7 bases, with 9 bases separating them. This CDR3 region has 14 residues. In germline, CDR1 is SGHRS, CDR2 YFSETQ. CDR3 sequence (DNA): TGCGCCAGCAGCTTGTACACAGGGAATTCACCCCTCCACTTT. Protein product: CASSLYTGNSPLHF. The full variable domain, completed using reference TRBV5-1 and TRBJ1-6, is KAGVTQTPRYLIKTRGQQVTLSCSPISGHRSVSWYQQTPGQGLQFLFEYFSETQRNKGNFPGRFSGRQFSNSRSEMNVSTLELGDSALYLCASSLYTGNSPLHFGNGTRLTVT.

This clone is a singleton in its sample. V usage is TRBV5-1 and J usage is TRBJ2-3, with 9 bases fitting TRBD1. Germline CDR1 is SGHRS and CDR2 is YFSETQ. The CDR3 consists of 15 residues. Trimming at V came to 4 bases and at J to 5 bases, leaving 8 bases not matched to a gene. Here the CDR3 reads CASSLRDRAGDTQYF. The CDR3, as DNA: TGCGCCAGCAGCCTCCGGGACAGGGCTGGAGATACGCAGTATTTT.

The J gene is TRBJ2-7, the V gene TRBV5-1; 10 bases line up with TRBD1. CDR3 length: 15 amino acids. The germline V gene encodes CDR1 SGHRS and CDR2 YFSETQ. V gave up 0 bases and J gave up 5 bases; unmatched junction bases: 5. CDR3: CASSLGGQGKDEQYF. CDR3 bases: TGCGCCAGCAGCTTGGGGGGACAGGGGAAGGACGAGCAGTACTTC. The full variable domain, with the rest looked up from reference TRBV5-1 and TRBJ2-7, is KAGVTQTPRYLIKTRGQQVTLSCSPISGHRSVSWYQQTPGQGLQFLFEYFSETQRNKGNFPGRFSGRQFSNSRSEMNVSTLELGDSALYLCASSLGGQGKDEQYFGPGTRLTVT.

This rearrangement joins TRBV7-8 to TRBJ1-4, with a possible D match to TRBD1 (5 bases). Germline V gene sequence: CDR1 SGHVS, CDR2 FQNEAQ. Deletions cut 5 bases from V and 4 bases from J, with 8 bases between. The CDR3 contains 13 residues. This chain's CDR3 is CASSRGNNEKLFF. DNA for the CDR3: TGTGCCAGCAGCCGGGGCAATAATGAAAAACTGTTTTTT.

This clone is a singleton in its sample. The chain uses TRBV7-2 and TRBJ1-1; D remains ambiguous. Germline values: CDR1 SGHTA, CDR2 FQGNSA. V was cut by 3 bases and J by 7 bases, with 12 bases left in between. The CDR3 runs 13 residues. The CDR3: CASSFTRLVEAFF. The CDR3 DNA is TGTGCCAGCAGCTTTACCAGGTTGGTTGAAGCTTTCTTT.

This rearrangement joins TRBV7-2 to TRBJ2-3; the D is unclear. Germline loops: CDR1 SGHTA, CDR2 FQGNSA. Trimming cost V 2 bases and J 4 bases, with 10 bases left between them. CDR3 size: 14 residues. The CDR3 DNA is TGTGCCAGCAGCTTACCTAGTTCCGCAGATACGCAGTATTTT. Its translation is CASSLPSSADTQYF.

J is TRBJ1-1 and V is TRBV7-9; D unclear. The CDR3 extends over 15 amino acids. Deletions cut 1 base from V and 1 base from J, with 10 bases between. Germline V lookup: CDR1 SEHNR, CDR2 FQNEAQ (reference sequence). The CDR3 reads CASSLGGLGNTEAFF. The CDR3 coding sequence is TGTGCCAGCAGCTTAGGAGGGTTGGGGAACACTGAAGCTTTCTTT. The full variable domain, in which reference TRBV7-9 and TRBJ1-1 provide the parts outside the CDR3, is DTGVSQNPRHKITKRGQNVTFRCDPISEHNRLYWYRQTLGQGPEFLTYFQNEAQLEKSRLLSDRFSAERPKGSFSTLEIQRTEQGDSAMYLCASSLGGLGNTEAFFGQGTRLTVV.

V gene TRBV6-4 combines with J gene TRBJ1-4; D call uncertain. V was pared by 4 bases and J by 4 bases, with 16 bases between. This CDR3 contains 16 residues. In germline, CDR1 is MRHNA, CDR2 SNTAGT. CDR3 nucleotide sequence: TGTGCCAGCAGTGGTAGGAGCCGGGAAGATAATGAAAAACTGTTTTTT. This gives the protein CASSGRSREDNEKLFF.

The DNA of the CDR3 is TGTGCCTGGACCGAGACTAGCTTAAGGGCCATGACGCAGTATTTT. Translating gives CAWTETSLRAMTQYF. The rearrangement joins TRBV30 to TRBJ2-3; 7 bases agree with TRBD2. From germline, CDR1 is GTSNPN and CDR2 SVGIG (reference sequence). After removal of 4 bases from V and 9 bases from J, the junction contained 16 bases not matched to a gene. This CDR3 comprises 15 residues.

The genes are TRBV5-1 and TRBJ2-7; D perhaps matches TRBD1 (6 bases). The CDR3 is 15 residues long. V lost 0 bases and J lost 5, with 15 bases in between. The germline V gene has CDR1 SGHRS and CDR2 YFSETQ. The CDR3 coding sequence is TGCGCCAGCAGCTTGGGTTCAAGTAACAGGGACGAGCAGTACTTC. Translating it yields CASSLGSSNRDEQYF.

A word on this clone: One end of the junction fails to match germline, which may point to a read error. The rearrangement links TRBV5-4 to TRBJ2-7; D ambiguous. There are 12 residues in the CDR3. Looked up from germline, CDR1 is SGHNT and CDR2 is YYREEE (reference sequence). Written as DNA, the CDR3 is TGTGCCAGCGGCTTCTCCTCCTACGAGCAGTACTTC. This encodes CASGFSSYEQYF.

The chain is built from TRBV12-3 or TRBV12-4 and TRBJ2-7; 8 nucleotides align to TRBD1. V was clipped by 3 bases and J by 3 bases; unmatched bases: 1. CDR3 length: 13 residues. The DNA of the CDR3 is TGTGCCAGCAGTTTTACAGGGGGCTACGAGCAGTACTTC. This sequence encodes CASSFTGGYEQYF.

The chain recombines TRBV5-1 with TRBJ2-1; 10 nucleotides align to TRBD1. Germline assignment: CDR1 SGHRS and CDR2 YFSETQ. With V trimmed by 4 bases and J by 1 base, 8 bases remained unmatched. This CDR3 is built from 17 residues. The CDR3 nucleotides are TGCGCCAGCAGCACAGAGCCGGGACAGGGGTCCTACAATGAGCAGTTCTTC. This codes for CASSTEPGQGSYNEQFF.

DNA of the CDR3: TGTGCCAGCAGTTCGGGACAGGGGCTGACCGGGGAGCTGTTTTTT. Its translation is CASSSGQGLTGELFF. The V call is TRBV7-6, the J call TRBJ2-2, with 10 bases lining up with TRBD1. The CDR3 consists of 15 residues. Trimming cost V 6 bases and J 5 bases; bases outside gene matches: 6. Germline CDR1 is SGHVS and CDR2 is FNYEAQ.

As regards this clone: Compared with germline, one end of the junction differs, possibly owing to a read error. The V and J genes are TRBV9 and TRBJ2-1, with 9 bases lining up with TRBD2. The length of the CDR3 is 17 residues. Germline V CDR1 and CDR2: SGDLS, YYNGEE. CDR3 nucleotides: TGCGCCAGCCGCGGGGGGGGGTGGAGCGGCTATTACAATGAGCAGTTCTTC. Encoded protein: CASRGGGWSGYYNEQFF.

The CDR3 nucleotides are TGCGCCAGCAGCCTAAGCACTAGCGGGAGGTTGCAGTTCTTC. It specifies CASSLSTSGRLQFF. The chain recombines TRBV5-1 with TRBJ2-1; 12 bases fit TRBD2. The trim removed 4 bases at V and 12 bases at J, leaving 8 bases unmatched. In germline, CDR1 is SGHRS, CDR2 YFSETQ. The CDR3 length is 14 residues. The variable domain in full, with the rest retrieved from reference TRBV5-1 and TRBJ2-1, is KAGVTQTPRYLIKTRGQQVTLSCSPISGHRSVSWYQQTPGQGLQFLFEYFSETQRNKGNFPGRFSGRQFSNSRSEMNVSTLELGDSALYLCASSLSTSGRLQFFGPGTRLTVL.